Shown below are 32 T cell receptor beta chains from a single sample sequenced in a study of blood T cell repertoires in COVID-19. Generated by immunoSEQ multiplex PCR, the TCRdb table keeps only in-frame clones and is missing some. Among approximately 70,000 clones listed, 88% were seen once. The sequencing sample was made of peripheral blood. All receptors derive from a human donor in a cohort sampled during active COVID-19.

CDR3 region: CASSLDRGRMNTEAFF. The CDR3 DNA follows: TGCGCCAGCAGCTTGGACAGGGGTCGGATGAACACTGAAGCTTTCTTT. This rearrangement joins TRBV5-1 to TRBJ1-1; 7 bases map to TRBD1. The V gene's germline CDR1 is SGHRS and CDR2 YFSETQ. There are 16 residues in the CDR3. The junction had 5 bases not matched to a gene; V was cut back by 0 bases and J by 0 bases.

The chain joins TRBV2 to TRBJ2-3; 8 nucleotides align to TRBD2. V lost 7 bases to trimming and J lost 8 bases; unmatched junction nucleotides: 14. Germline assignment: CDR1 SNHLY and CDR2 FYNNEI. CDR3 length: 15 residues. CDR3 nucleotides: TGTGCCAGCACCCAAATAGCGGGGCCCTTGGGTACGCAGTATTTT. Its protein is CASTQIAGPLGTQYF.

The rearrangement links TRBV4-1 to TRBJ2-2; 8 positions agree with TRBD2. V gave up 3 bases and J gave up 0 bases; unmatched junction bases: 0. The V gene's germline CDR1 is MGHRA and CDR2 YSYEKL. The length of the CDR3 is 15 residues. CDR3 region: CASSQGLANTGELFF. CDR3 sequence (DNA): TGCGCCAGCAGCCAGGGACTAGCGAACACCGGGGAGCTGTTTTTT.

A single count supports this clone. The rearrangement uses TRBV7-2 and TRBJ1-3; D unresolved. Deletions cut 2 bases from V and 3 bases from J, with 8 bases between. The CDR3 contains 14 residues. The germline V gene has CDR1 SGHTA and CDR2 FQGNSA. CDR3: CASSLQFFGNTIYF. CDR3 DNA: TGTGCCAGCAGCTTACAGTTTTTTGGAAACACCATATATTTT.

This clone showed up just once. The rearrangement joins TRBV6-5 to TRBJ2-5; 9 bases fit TRBD1. V gave up 4 bases and J gave up 3 bases; unmatched junction bases: 6. Per the germline V gene, CDR1 is MNHEY and CDR2 is SVGAGI. CDR3 size: 15 residues. The CDR3 sequence: CASSLQGAPEETQYF. The CDR3 coding sequence is TGTGCCAGCAGTTTACAGGGGGCCCCTGAAGAGACCCAGTACTTC.

This chain uses TRBV19 with TRBJ1-1; no clear D gene. CDR1 is LNHDA, CDR2 SQIVND, per germline (reference sequence). V lost 6 bases, J lost 1 base, and 18 bases lay in between. The CDR3 has 16 amino acids. The CDR3 DNA sequence: TGTGCCAGTAGCCGGATGCGGTCGGCTTCGAACACTGAAGCTTTCTTT. It is translated as CASSRMRSASNTEAFF.

The chain employs TRBV7-2 and TRBJ2-7; tentative D call: TRBD1 (6 bases). This CDR3 comprises 15 residues. Germline V gene lookup returns CDR1 SGHTA and CDR2 FQGNSA. Trimming removed 1 base from V and 6 bases from J, with 16 bases in between. This CDR3 is CASSLGNGGQSEQYF. DNA of the CDR3: TGTGCCAGCAGCTTAGGGAATGGGGGCCAGAGCGAGCAGTACTTC.

The chain carries TRBV3-1 (or the pseudogene TRBV3-2) and TRBJ2-5; 7 nucleotides agree with TRBD1. The V gene's germline CDR1 is LGHDT and CDR2 YNNKEL (reference sequence). CDR3 length equals 14 residues. V lost 4 bases, J lost 4 bases, and 6 bases stayed unmatched. CDR3 nucleotide sequence: TGTGCCAGCAGCCTACGCCACAGGGGAGAGACCCAGTACTTC. It codes for CASSLRHRGETQYF.

V usage is TRBV11-2 and J usage is TRBJ2-7; 7 bases are a match to TRBD1. V shed 4 bases and J 3 bases; nucleotides not matched to a gene: 12. Per germline, CDR1 SGHAT and CDR2 FQNNGV. This CDR3 contains 16 residues. DNA for the CDR3: TGTGCCAGCAGCTCGTCAATCCGGGACAGATTCTACGAGCAGTACTTC. Its translation: CASSSSIRDRFYEQYF.

This clone was counted a few times. The rearrangement uses TRBV10-2 and TRBJ1-6, with 7 bases matching TRBD1. V lost 4 bases to trimming and J lost 6 bases; unmatched junction nucleotides: 0. Germline V gene lookup returns CDR1 WSHSY and CDR2 SAAADI. The CDR3 extends over 13 amino acids. The CDR3 nucleotides read TGCGCCAGCAGTGGACAGGGTAATTCACCCCTCCACTTT. This gives the protein CASSGQGNSPLHF.

The chain recombines TRBV7-2 with TRBJ2-7; no definite D call. This CDR3 is 13 amino acids long. Germline CDR1 is SGHTA and CDR2 is FQGNSA. V lost 1 base, J lost 5 bases, and 9 bases lay in between. DNA for the CDR3: TGTGCCAGCAGCTTAGGAGGCTGGGACGAGCAGTACTTC. Residues: CASSLGGWDEQYF.

This chain connects TRBV6-5 to TRBJ2-7; 9 bases are a match to TRBD1. The CDR3 runs to 14 residues. J gave up 2 bases and V 4 bases, and 3 bases lay outside the gene matches. Germline lookup yields CDR1 MNHEY and CDR2 SVGAGI. The CDR3 nucleotides read TGTGCCAGCAGTTCGGGACAGGGCACCTACGAGCAGTACTTC. It codes for CASSSGQGTYEQYF.

This chain links TRBV28 with TRBJ2-1; tentatively, D is TRBD1 (5 bases). Germline V CDR1 and CDR2: MDHEN, SYDVKM. V dropped 6 bases and J dropped 0 bases, with 18 bases sitting between them. This CDR3 has 17 residues. In nucleotides, the CDR3 is TGTGCCAGCAGATGGCAGGGTGGGCGAAGCTCCTACAATGAGCAGTTCTTC. Its protein product is CASRWQGGRSSYNEQFF.

This sequence joins TRBV21-1 and TRBJ2-7; TRBD2 is taken as the D call from the table, unchecked against the DNA. TRBV21-1 is an annotated pseudogene. The length of the CDR3 is 21 residues. The CDR3 DNA reads as TGTGCCAGCAGCAAAGCGCTTTCTGGAGGCCCAGGAACTAGCAGCTGTTACGAGCAGTACTTC. Translation: CASSKALSGGPGTSSCYEQYF.

CDR3 DNA: TGCGCCAGCAGTCAATCGAGTGGGGCGGACAGGGGGCATGGCTACACCTTC. Translated, it gives CASSQSSGADRGHGYTF. This chain connects TRBV23-1 to TRBJ1-2, with 11 bases aligning to TRBD1. TRBV23-1 is an ORF, with its function uncertain. CDR3 length equals 17 residues. V lost 0 bases, J lost 6 bases, and 9 bases stayed unmatched.

This clone showed up just once. The chain recombines TRBV5-1 with TRBJ2-7; 7 bases match TRBD1. Germline values: CDR1 SGHRS, CDR2 YFSETQ. This CDR3 is built from 15 residues. The J segment lost 4 bases and the V segment lost 4 bases, leaving 11 bases of the junction unmatched. CDR3 DNA sequence: TGCGCCAGCAGCCCCCGACAGGGAGTGAAGTACGAGCAGTACTTC. Its translation: CASSPRQGVKYEQYF.

This clone was found once. CDR3 residues: CASSILGQGSYEQYF. The DNA of the CDR3 is TGTGCCAGCAGCATATTAGGACAGGGCTCCTACGAGCAGTACTTC. V is TRBV5-6 and J is TRBJ2-7; 8 bases match TRBD1. Trimming at V came to 4 bases and at J to 0 bases, leaving 6 bases not matched to a gene. The germline V gene encodes CDR1 SGHDT and CDR2 YYEEEE. The CDR3 extends over 15 amino acids.

The chain has TRBV21-1 and TRBJ2-3; TRBD1 is taken as the D call from the table, unchecked against the DNA. TRBV21-1 is given as a pseudogene. The CDR3 runs to 15 residues. In DNA form, the CDR3 reads TGTGCCAGCATCCCCAGGGTTGGTAGCACAGATACGCAGTATTTT. This codes for CASIPRVGSTDTQYF.

The chain carries TRBV19 and TRBJ1-6, with 10 bases lining up with TRBD1. The CDR3 length is 14 residues. Trimming removed 7 bases from V and 4 bases from J; junction bases left unmatched: 1. Per germline, CDR1 LNHDA and CDR2 SQIVND (reference sequence). Here the CDR3 reads CASMGQGYNSPLHF. The CDR3 nucleotides are TGTGCCAGTATGGGACAGGGGTATAATTCACCCCTCCACTTT. Together with reference TRBV19 and TRBJ1-6, the CDR3 gives the full variable domain: DGGITQSPKYLFRKEGQNVTLSCEQNLNHDAMYWYRQDPGQGLRLIYYSQIVNDFQKGDIAEGYSVSREKKESFPLTVTSAQKNPTAFYLCASMGQGYNSPLHFGNGTRLTVT.

V usage is TRBV5-6 and J usage is TRBJ2-7, with D possibly being TRBD2 (7 bases). The CDR3 is made up of 16 amino acids. Germline assignment: CDR1 SGHDT and CDR2 YYEEEE. The ends were cut back, 1 base at V and 2 bases at J, with 16 bases in the middle. The CDR3 protein is CASSLPLGGAPYEQYF. The CDR3 region has the DNA TGTGCCAGCAGCTTGCCGTTGGGGGGGGCCCCCTACGAGCAGTACTTC.

The chain employs TRBV18 and TRBJ1-3, with D perhaps matching TRBD1 (6 bases). This CDR3 has 17 residues. Trimming took off 4 bases at V and 7 bases at J, with 23 bases between the two ends. In germline, CDR1 is KGHSH, CDR2 LQKENI. The CDR3 reads CASSLLPDGQKGNTIYF. Here the CDR3 DNA reads TGTGCCAGCTCACTCCTCCCAGACGGACAGAAAGGGAACACCATATATTTT.

For the CDR3, the DNA is TGCGCCAGCAGCCAAGACCACTACAATGAGCAGTTCTTC. It translates to CASSQDHYNEQFF. The V and J genes are TRBV4-1 and TRBJ2-1; D is unclear. This CDR3 is 13 amino acids long. V dropped 0 bases and J dropped 3 bases, with 3 bases sitting between them. Germline lookup yields CDR1 MGHRA and CDR2 YSYEKL.

This clone was seen only a few times. The J gene is TRBJ2-3, the V gene TRBV7-2; the match to TRBD2 covers 8 bases. The CDR3 totals 15 residues. V lost 6 bases, J lost 2 bases, and 7 bases stayed unmatched. Per germline, CDR1 SGHTA and CDR2 FQGNSA. The CDR3 spells CASRRRGVTTDTQYF. The CDR3 bases are TGTGCCAGCAGGAGGCGGGGGGTTACCACAGATACGCAGTATTTT.

The chain is built from TRBV3-1 (or the pseudogene TRBV3-2) and TRBJ1-1, with TRBD1 matching 8 bases. Germline V gene lookup returns CDR1 LGHDT and CDR2 YNNKEL (reference sequence). The ends lost 2 bases at V and 6 bases at J; junction bases unmatched: 5. The CDR3 covers 14 residues. The CDR3 here is CASSQTGTGPEAFF. The DNA of the CDR3 is TGTGCCAGCAGCCAAACTGGGACAGGTCCTGAAGCTTTCTTT.

This clone was counted a single time. The V call is TRBV24-1, the J call TRBJ2-3; maybe TRBD1 (6 bases). The ends were cut back, 3 bases at V and 2 bases at J, with 14 bases in the middle. Germline V gene lookup returns CDR1 KGHDR and CDR2 SFDVKD. The CDR3 sequence is 16 residues long. In DNA, the CDR3 is TGTGCCACCAGTGATGCTCAGGGGCTTCTCACAGATACGCAGTATTTT. This sequence encodes CATSDAQGLLTDTQYF.

The chain combines TRBV7-9 with TRBJ1-5; 9 nucleotides agree with TRBD1. The CDR3 totals 13 residues. Trimming cost V 5 bases and J 5 bases; bases outside gene matches: 1. Germline CDR1 and CDR2: SEHNR and FQNEAQ (reference sequence). CDR3 bases: TGTGCCAGCAGCCGACAGGGGGATCAGCCCCAGCATTTT. Translating gives CASSRQGDQPQHF.

V usage is TRBV19 and J usage is TRBJ1-1; D not resolved. The germline V gene has CDR1 LNHDA and CDR2 SQIVND (reference sequence). The CDR3 extends over 13 amino acids. V lost 8 bases and J 1 base, leaving 11 bases between the germline ends. The CDR3 loop is CASRHQENTEAFF. DNA for the CDR3: TGTGCCAGTCGTCACCAGGAGAACACTGAAGCTTTCTTT.

The chain carries TRBV5-1 and TRBJ1-5; 7 nucleotides line up with TRBD1. The CDR3 has 14 residues. The V segment lost 4 bases and the J segment 7 bases; nucleotides outside the gene matches: 8. CDR1 and CDR2 (germline): SGHRS, YFSETQ. CDR3 region: CASSPGQVGQPQHF. In nucleotides, the CDR3 is TGCGCCAGCAGCCCCGGACAGGTAGGCCAGCCCCAGCATTTT.

This clone turned up a few times. The chain has TRBV5-6 and TRBJ2-7; TRBD1 agrees at 10 bases. The J segment lost 4 bases and the V segment lost 1 base, leaving 11 bases of the junction unmatched. Germline V gene lookup returns CDR1 SGHDT and CDR2 YYEEEE. This CDR3 is 17 amino acids long. CDR3 coding DNA: TGTGCCAGCAGCTTGTTTACGGGACAGGGGTTAACTTACGAGCAGTACTTC. This gives the protein CASSLFTGQGLTYEQYF.

J is TRBJ1-1 and V is TRBV6-5, with D tentatively TRBD1 (6 bases). In germline, CDR1 is MNHEY, CDR2 SVGAGI. The CDR3 length is 14 residues. Trimming cost V 7 bases and J 1 base, with 13 bases left between them. The CDR3 region is CASTPRGANTEAFF. The CDR3 coding sequence is TGTGCCAGCACCCCACGGGGGGCGAACACTGAAGCTTTCTTT.

V and J are TRBV4-1 and TRBJ1-1; the match to TRBD1 covers 9 bases. V was clipped by 2 bases and J by 8 bases; unmatched bases: 9. Germline assignment: CDR1 MGHRA and CDR2 YSYEKL. The CDR3 length is 15 residues. CDR3 nucleotides: TGCGCCAGCAGCCAATCAGGACAGGGGAACTCAGAAGCTTTCTTT. Translation gives CASSQSGQGNSEAFF.

This clone was detected once. This chain joins TRBV21-1 and TRBJ1-3; TRBD1 is taken as the D call from the table, unchecked against the DNA. TRBV21-1 counts as a pseudogene. The CDR3 extends over 15 amino acids. CDR3 region: CASSDRFYSGNTIYF. CDR3 DNA sequence: TGTGCCAGCAGCGACAGGTTCTACTCTGGAAACACCATATATTTT.